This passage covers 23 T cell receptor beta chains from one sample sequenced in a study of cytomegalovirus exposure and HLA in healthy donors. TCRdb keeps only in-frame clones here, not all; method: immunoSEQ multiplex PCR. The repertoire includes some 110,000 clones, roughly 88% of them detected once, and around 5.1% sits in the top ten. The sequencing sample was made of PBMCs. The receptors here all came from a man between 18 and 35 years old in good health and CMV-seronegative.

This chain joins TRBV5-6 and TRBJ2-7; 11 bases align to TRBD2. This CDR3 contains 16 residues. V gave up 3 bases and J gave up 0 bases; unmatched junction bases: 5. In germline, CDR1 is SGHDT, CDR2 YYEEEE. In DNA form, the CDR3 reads TGTGCCAGCAGCTATTCCGGGACTAGCGGCTCCTACGAGCAGTACTTC. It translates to CASSYSGTSGSYEQYF. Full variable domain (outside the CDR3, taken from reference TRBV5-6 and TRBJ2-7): DAGVTQSPTHLIKTRGQQVTLRCSPKSGHDTVSWYQQALGQGPQFIFQYYEEEERQRGNFPDRFSGHQFPNYSSELNVNALLLGDSALYLCASSYSGTSGSYEQYFGPGTRLTVT.

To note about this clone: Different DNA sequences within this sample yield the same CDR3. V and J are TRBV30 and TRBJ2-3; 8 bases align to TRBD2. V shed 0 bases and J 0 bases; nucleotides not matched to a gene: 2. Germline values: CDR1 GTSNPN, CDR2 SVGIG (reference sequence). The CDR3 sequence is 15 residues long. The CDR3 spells CAWSVGGRSTDTQYF. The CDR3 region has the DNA TGTGCCTGGAGTGTAGGCGGGAGGAGCACAGATACGCAGTATTTT.

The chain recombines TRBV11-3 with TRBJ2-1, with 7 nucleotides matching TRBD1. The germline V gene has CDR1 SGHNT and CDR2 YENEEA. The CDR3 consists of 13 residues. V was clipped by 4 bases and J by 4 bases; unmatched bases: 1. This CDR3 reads CASSSQGYNEQFF. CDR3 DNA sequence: TGTGCCAGCAGCTCACAGGGGTACAATGAGCAGTTCTTC.

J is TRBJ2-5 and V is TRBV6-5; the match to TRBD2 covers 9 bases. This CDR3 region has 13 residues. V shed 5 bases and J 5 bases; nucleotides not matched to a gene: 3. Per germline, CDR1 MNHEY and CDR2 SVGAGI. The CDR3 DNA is TGTGCCAGCAGTCGGACTAGCGTCGAGACCCAGTACTTC. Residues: CASSRTSVETQYF.

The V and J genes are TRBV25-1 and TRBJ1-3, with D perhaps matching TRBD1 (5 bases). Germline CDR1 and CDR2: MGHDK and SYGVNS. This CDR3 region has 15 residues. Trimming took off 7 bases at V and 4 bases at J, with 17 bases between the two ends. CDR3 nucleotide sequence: TGTGCCAGCACCCCAGGGAAGGTGGCGGGAAACACCATATATTTT. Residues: CASTPGKVAGNTIYF. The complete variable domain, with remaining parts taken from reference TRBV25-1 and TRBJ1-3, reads EADIYQTPRYLVIGTGKKITLECSQTMGHDKMYWYQQDPGMELHLIHYSYGVNSTEKGDLSSESTVSRIRTEHFPLTLESARPSHTSQYLCASTPGKVAGNTIYFGEGSWLTVV.

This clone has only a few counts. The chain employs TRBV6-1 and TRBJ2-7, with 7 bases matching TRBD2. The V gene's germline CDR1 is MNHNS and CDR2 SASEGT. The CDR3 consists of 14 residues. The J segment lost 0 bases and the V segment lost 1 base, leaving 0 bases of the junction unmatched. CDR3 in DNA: TGTGCCAGCAGTGAAGGGACTAGCTCCTACGAGCAGTACTTC. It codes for CASSEGTSSYEQYF.

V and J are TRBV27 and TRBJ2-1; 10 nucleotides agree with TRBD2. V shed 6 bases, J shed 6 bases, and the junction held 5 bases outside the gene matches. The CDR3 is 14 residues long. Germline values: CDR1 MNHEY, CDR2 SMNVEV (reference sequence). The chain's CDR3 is CASRTSGRLNEQFF. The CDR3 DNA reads TGTGCCAGCAGGACTAGCGGGCGCCTCAATGAGCAGTTCTTC.

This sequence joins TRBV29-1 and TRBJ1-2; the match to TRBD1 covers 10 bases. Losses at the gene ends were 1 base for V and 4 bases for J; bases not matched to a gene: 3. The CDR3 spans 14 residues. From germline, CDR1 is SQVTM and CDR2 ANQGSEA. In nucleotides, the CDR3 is TGCAGCGTTGAAGGGGACAGGGGCATCTATGGCTACACCTTC. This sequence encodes CSVEGDRGIYGYTF. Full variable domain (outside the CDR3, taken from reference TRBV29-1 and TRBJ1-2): SAVISQKPSRDICQRGTSLTIQCQVDSQVTMMFWYRQQPGQSLTLIATANQGSEATYESGFVIDKFPISRPNLTFSTLTVSNMSPEDSSIYLCSVEGDRGIYGYTFGSGTRLTVV.

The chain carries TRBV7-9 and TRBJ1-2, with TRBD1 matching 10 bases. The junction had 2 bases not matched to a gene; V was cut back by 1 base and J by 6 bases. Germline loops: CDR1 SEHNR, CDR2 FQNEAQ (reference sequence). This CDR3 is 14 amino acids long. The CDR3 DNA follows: TGTGCCAGCAGCTTAGGACAGGGGGCAGATGGCTACACCTTC. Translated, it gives CASSLGQGADGYTF.

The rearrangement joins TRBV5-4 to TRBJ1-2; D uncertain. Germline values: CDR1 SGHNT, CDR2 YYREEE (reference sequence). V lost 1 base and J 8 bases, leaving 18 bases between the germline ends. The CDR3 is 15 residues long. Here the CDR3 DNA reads TGTGCCAGCAGCTTGCCGGGGTTCGATATCGGGGGCTACACCTTC. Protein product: CASSLPGFDIGGYTF.

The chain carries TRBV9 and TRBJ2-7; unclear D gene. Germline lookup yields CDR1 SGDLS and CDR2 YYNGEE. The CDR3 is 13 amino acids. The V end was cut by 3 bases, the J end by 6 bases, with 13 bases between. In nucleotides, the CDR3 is TGTGCCAGCAGCGCCCCGGCGGCTGGCGAGCAGTACTTC. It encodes CASSAPAAGEQYF.

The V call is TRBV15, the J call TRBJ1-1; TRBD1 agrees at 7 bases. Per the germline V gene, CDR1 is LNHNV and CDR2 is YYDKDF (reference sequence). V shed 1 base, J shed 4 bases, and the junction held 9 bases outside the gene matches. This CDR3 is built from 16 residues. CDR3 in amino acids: CATSRGETGWPTEAFF. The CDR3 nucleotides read TGTGCCACCAGCAGAGGGGAGACAGGGTGGCCCACTGAAGCTTTCTTT.

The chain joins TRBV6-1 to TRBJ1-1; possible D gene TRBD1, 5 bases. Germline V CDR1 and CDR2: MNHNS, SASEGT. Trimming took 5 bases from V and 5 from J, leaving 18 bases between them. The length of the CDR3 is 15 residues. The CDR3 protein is CASSSDRVPGTEAFF. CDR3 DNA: TGTGCCAGCAGTTCGGACCGGGTCCCAGGGACTGAAGCTTTCTTT.

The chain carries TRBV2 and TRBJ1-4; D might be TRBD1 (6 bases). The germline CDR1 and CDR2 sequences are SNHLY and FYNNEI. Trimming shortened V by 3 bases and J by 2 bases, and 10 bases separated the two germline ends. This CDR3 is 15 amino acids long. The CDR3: CASSDRGSTNEKLFF. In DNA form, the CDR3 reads TGTGCCAGCAGTGACAGGGGATCGACTAATGAAAAACTGTTTTTT.

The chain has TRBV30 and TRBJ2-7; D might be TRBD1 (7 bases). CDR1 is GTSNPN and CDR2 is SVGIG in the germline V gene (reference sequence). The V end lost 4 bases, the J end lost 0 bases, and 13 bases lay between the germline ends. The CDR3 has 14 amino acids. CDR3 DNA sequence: TGTGCCTGGAAGTTCAGGGGGGACTCCTACGAGCAGTACTTC. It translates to CAWKFRGDSYEQYF.

CDR3 in DNA: TGTGCCACCAGCCCCAGTGCGGGAGAAACAGATACGCAGTATTTT. Protein: CATSPSAGETDTQYF. V is TRBV15 and J is TRBJ2-3; 7 bases align to TRBD2. The length of the CDR3 is 15 residues. The junction had 8 bases not matched to a gene; V was cut back by 5 bases and J by 3 bases. Germline CDR1 and CDR2: LNHNV and YYDKDF (reference sequence).

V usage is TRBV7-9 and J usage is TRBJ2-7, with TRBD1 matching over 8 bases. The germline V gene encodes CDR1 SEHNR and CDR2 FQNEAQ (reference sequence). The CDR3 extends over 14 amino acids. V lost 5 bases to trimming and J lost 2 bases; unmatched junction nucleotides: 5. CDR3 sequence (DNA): TGTGCCAGCAGCCGTGGACAGGGCCCCTACGAGCAGTACTTC. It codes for CASSRGQGPYEQYF. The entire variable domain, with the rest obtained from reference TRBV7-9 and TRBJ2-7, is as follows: DTGVSQNPRHKITKRGQNVTFRCDPISEHNRLYWYRQTLGQGPEFLTYFQNEAQLEKSRLLSDRFSAERPKGSFSTLEIQRTEQGDSAMYLCASSRGQGPYEQYFGPGTRLTVT.

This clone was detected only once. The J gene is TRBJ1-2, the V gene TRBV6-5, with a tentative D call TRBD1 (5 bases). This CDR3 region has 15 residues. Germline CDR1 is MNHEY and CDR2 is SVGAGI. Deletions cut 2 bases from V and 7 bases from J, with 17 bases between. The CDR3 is CASSYNQAGSGGYTF. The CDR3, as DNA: TGTGCCAGCAGTTACAACCAGGCAGGGTCGGGTGGCTACACCTTC.

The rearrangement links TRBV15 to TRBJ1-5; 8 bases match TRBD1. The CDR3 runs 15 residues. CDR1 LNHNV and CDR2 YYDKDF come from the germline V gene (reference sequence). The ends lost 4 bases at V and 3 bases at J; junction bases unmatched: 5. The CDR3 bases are TGTGCCACCAGCAACCGGGACAGGCTCAATCAGCCCCAGCATTTT. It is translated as CATSNRDRLNQPQHF.

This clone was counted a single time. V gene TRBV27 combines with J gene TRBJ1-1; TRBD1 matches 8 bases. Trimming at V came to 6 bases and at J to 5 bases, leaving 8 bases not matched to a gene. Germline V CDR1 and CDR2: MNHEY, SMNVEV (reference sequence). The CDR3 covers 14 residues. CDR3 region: CASSNQGAMTEAFF. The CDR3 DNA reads TGTGCCAGCAGCAATCAGGGGGCCATGACTGAAGCTTTCTTT.

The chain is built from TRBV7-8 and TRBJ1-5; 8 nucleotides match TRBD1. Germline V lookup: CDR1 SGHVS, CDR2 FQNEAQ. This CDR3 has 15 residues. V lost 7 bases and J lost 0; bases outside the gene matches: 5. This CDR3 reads CASNLQGDSNQPQHF. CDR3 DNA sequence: TGTGCCAGCAATCTACAGGGGGATAGCAATCAGCCCCAGCATTTT.

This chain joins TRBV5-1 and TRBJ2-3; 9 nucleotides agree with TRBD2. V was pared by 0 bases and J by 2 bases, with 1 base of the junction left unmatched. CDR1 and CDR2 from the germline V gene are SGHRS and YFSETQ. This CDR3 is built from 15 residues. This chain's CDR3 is CASSLGLAATDTQYF. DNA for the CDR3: TGCGCCAGCAGCTTGGGACTAGCGGCCACAGATACGCAGTATTTT.

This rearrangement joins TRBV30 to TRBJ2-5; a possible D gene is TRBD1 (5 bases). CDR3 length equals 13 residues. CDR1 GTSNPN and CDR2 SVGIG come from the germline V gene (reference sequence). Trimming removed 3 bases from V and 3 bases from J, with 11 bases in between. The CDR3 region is CAWRAQGKETQYF. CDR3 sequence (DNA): TGTGCCTGGAGGGCCCAGGGAAAAGAGACCCAGTACTTC.